Listed here are 27 T cell receptor beta chains from one sample, sequenced in a study of Tregs in tolerant kidney transplant recipients. Only in-frame clones appear in the TCRdb table, and some are missing; sequencing was by immunoSEQ multiplex PCR. This repertoire shows over 1,500 clones, about half found once; its top ten account for approximately 24%. These TCRs are of unknown antigen specificity. Material: Tregs from blood cultured with allogeneic cells. These receptors were taken from a human donor in good health.

The rearrangement joins TRBV9 to TRBJ2-1; maybe TRBD1 (6 bases). With 0 bases removed from V and 10 bases from J, the gap between germline ends came to 11 bases. This CDR3 comprises 13 residues. CDR1 and CDR2 from the germline V gene are SGDLS and YYNGEE. The CDR3 DNA reads TGTGCCAGCAGCGTAGGAATCAGGGGCGAGCAGTTCTTC. This translates into CASSVGIRGEQFF.

The chain joins TRBV10-1 to TRBJ2-7; TRBD1 might be the D (6 bases). There are 16 residues in the CDR3. Per germline, CDR1 WNHNN and CDR2 SYGVQD (reference sequence). Trimming cost V 5 bases and J 4 bases, with 21 bases left between them. The CDR3 coding sequence is TGCGCCAGCAGTCGGCAGGGGCAGGCGGGTCCTTACGAGCAGTACTTC. Amino acid sequence: CASSRQGQAGPYEQYF.

This clone is deemed hyperexpanded. The chain recombines TRBV7-6 with TRBJ1-6; D might be TRBD1 (5 bases). The V end lost 4 bases, the J end lost 5 bases, and 12 bases lay between the germline ends. The CDR3 totals 15 residues. Germline CDR1 is SGHVS and CDR2 is FNYEAQ. This chain's CDR3 is CASSSQGVDNSPLHF. The CDR3 region has the DNA TGTGCCAGCAGCTCCCAGGGCGTGGATAATTCACCCCTCCACTTT.

This clone has only a few counts. The chain carries TRBV18 and TRBJ1-1; 8 nucleotides line up with TRBD1. V dropped 3 bases and J dropped 3; count of bases not matched to a gene: 9. The CDR3 has 16 amino acids. From germline, CDR1 is KGHSH and CDR2 LQKENI. Here the CDR3 DNA reads TGTGCCAGCTCACCTCTCAGAGGACAGGGATACACTGAAGCTTTCTTT. This sequence encodes CASSPLRGQGYTEAFF.

The chain has TRBV6-7 and TRBJ1-4, with 10 bases that match TRBD1. TRBV6-7 is an open reading frame whose function is uncertain. The CDR3 spans 16 residues. The trim removed 6 bases at V and 1 base at J, leaving 5 bases unmatched. The CDR3 region is CASRKRDRGTNEKLFF. The CDR3 region has the DNA TGTGCCAGCAGAAAAAGGGACAGGGGAACTAATGAAAAACTGTTTTTT.

The chain combines TRBV28 with TRBJ1-2, with 9 positions matching TRBD1. The V gene end was trimmed by 8 bases and the J gene end by 1 base; junction bases not matched to a gene: 2. CDR1 and CDR2 from the germline V gene are MDHEN and SYDVKM. CDR3 size: 13 residues. The CDR3 here is CASWDRDNYGYTF. CDR3 DNA: TGTGCCAGCTGGGACAGGGATAACTATGGCTACACCTTC.

V usage is TRBV21-1 and J usage is TRBJ1-4. TRBV21-1 is a pseudogene segment. This CDR3 is built from 14 residues. The chain's CDR3 is CASSPGQLRGKLFF. The CDR3 DNA sequence: TGTGCCAGCAGCCCCGGACAGCTCCGGGGGAAACTGTTTTTT.

This clone was found a few times. Here the CDR3 reads CASSSGQGRSPLHF. In DNA form, the CDR3 reads TGTGCCAGCAGTTCGGGACAGGGTCGTTCACCCCTCCACTTT. The chain carries TRBV6-6 and TRBJ1-6; 9 nucleotides agree with TRBD1. The trim removed 4 bases at V and 9 bases at J, leaving 4 bases unmatched. In germline, CDR1 is MNHNY, CDR2 SVGAGI (reference sequence). This CDR3 comprises 14 residues.

The CDR3 sequence is CASSKGTGDGYTF. The CDR3 nucleotides are TGTGCCAGCAGCAAAGGGACAGGTGATGGCTACACCTTC. This chain uses TRBV11-2 with TRBJ1-2, with TRBD1 matching 8 bases. Trimming removed 5 bases from V and 6 bases from J; junction bases left unmatched: 5. The length of the CDR3 is 13 residues. The germline CDR1 and CDR2 sequences are SGHAT and FQNNGV.

The V and J genes are TRBV18 and TRBJ2-1; D uncertain. V lost 2 bases and J 7 bases, leaving 9 bases between the germline ends. The CDR3 is 13 amino acids. Germline lookup yields CDR1 KGHSH and CDR2 LQKENI. CDR3 sequence: CASSPSVVNEQFF. CDR3 coding DNA: TGTGCCAGCTCACCATCCGTTGTGAATGAGCAGTTCTTC.

The chain carries TRBV11-1 and TRBJ2-7; D is unresolved. CDR3 size: 15 residues. Trimming stripped 5 bases from V and 1 base from J, with 15 bases between. The germline V gene encodes CDR1 SGHAT and CDR2 FQDESV (reference sequence). This CDR3 is CASSRSGTRSYEQYF. CDR3 coding DNA: TGTGCCAGCAGCCGATCAGGCACAAGGTCCTACGAGCAGTACTTC.

The rearrangement links TRBV6-5 to TRBJ1-1; 7 bases map to TRBD1. After removal of 3 bases from V and 4 bases from J, the junction contained 8 bases not matched to a gene. Germline CDR1 and CDR2: MNHEY and SVGAGI. The CDR3 covers 15 residues. The CDR3 protein is CASSYTGAPTTEAFF. The CDR3 DNA sequence: TGTGCCAGCAGTTATACAGGGGCTCCGACCACTGAAGCTTTCTTT.

As DNA, the CDR3 is TGCGCCAGCAGCTCCGGACTAGCGGGTACCCAAGAGACCCAGTACTTC. This translates into CASSSGLAGTQETQYF. The gene calls are TRBV5-1 and TRBJ2-5; TRBD2 agrees at 11 bases. CDR3 length equals 16 residues. Trimming cost V 3 bases and J 1 base; bases outside gene matches: 5. In germline, CDR1 is SGHRS, CDR2 YFSETQ. Looking up the rest from reference TRBV5-1 and TRBJ2-5 gives the full variable domain: KAGVTQTPRYLIKTRGQQVTLSCSPISGHRSVSWYQQTPGQGLQFLFEYFSETQRNKGNFPGRFSGRQFSNSRSEMNVSTLELGDSALYLCASSSGLAGTQETQYFGPGTRLLVL.

J is TRBJ2-6 and V is TRBV5-8; the D gene is possibly TRBD1 (6 bases). V lost 0 bases and J 0 bases, leaving 7 bases between the germline ends. The CDR3 is 16 residues long. CDR1 SGHTS and CDR2 YDEGEE come from the germline V gene. CDR3 sequence (DNA): TGTGCCAGCAGCTTGGGGACAGTCTCTGGGGCCAACGTCCTGACTTTC. Its protein is CASSLGTVSGANVLTF.

In its sample, this clone is large. J is TRBJ2-3 and V is TRBV15; D not resolved. Trimming took 8 bases from V and 7 from J, leaving 13 bases between them. CDR1 is LNHNV and CDR2 is YYDKDF in the germline V gene (reference sequence). The CDR3 sequence is 12 residues long. DNA for the CDR3: TGTGCCACCCCAGGCGCACCAAATACGCAGTATTTT. This sequence encodes CATPGAPNTQYF.

This clone is categorized as large. This chain connects TRBV28 to TRBJ1-1; D call uncertain. The germline gives CDR1 MDHEN, CDR2 SYDVKM. Trimming took off 3 bases at V and 10 bases at J, with 12 bases between the two ends. This CDR3 contains 12 residues. CDR3 loop: CASSLGGSSAFF. In DNA, the CDR3 is TGTGCCAGCAGTTTGGGTGGCAGCTCAGCTTTCTTT.

This chain connects TRBV1 to TRBJ1-6; TRBD1, the table's D call, was not compared with the DNA. TRBV1 is labeled a pseudogene. The CDR3 runs 16 residues. The CDR3 here is CTSSLWTSDKNSPLHF. CDR3 DNA: TGCACCAGCAGCCTATGGACGTCGGACAAGAATTCACCCCTCCACTTT.

J is TRBJ1-5 and V is TRBV30; 9 bases agree with TRBD1. V lost 2 bases, J lost 7 bases, and 15 bases stayed unmatched. The V gene's germline CDR1 is GTSNPN and CDR2 SVGIG (reference sequence). CDR3 length: 17 residues. In DNA form, the CDR3 reads TGTGCCTGGAGTAACCCACCTACAGGGGGCTGGGAACAGCCCCAGCATTTT. Its protein product is CAWSNPPTGGWEQPQHF.

On this clone itself: A far larger clone is one base from this, pointing to a likely read error. The CDR3 nucleotides are TGTGCCAGCAGCTTCCCCCCGAGGGGCTACACCTTC. Translation gives CASSFPPRGYTF. The chain employs TRBV7-2 and TRBJ1-2; D ambiguous. Germline CDR1 SGHTA, CDR2 FQGNSA. The CDR3 is 12 residues long. V was cut by 3 bases and J by 8 bases, with 10 bases left in between.

This clone has only a few counts. This chain links TRBV11-1 with TRBJ2-7, with D possibly matching TRBD2 (7 bases). V was pared by 5 bases and J by 2 bases, with 19 bases between. The CDR3 is 16 residues long. Germline V gene sequence: CDR1 SGHAT, CDR2 FQDESV (reference sequence). The CDR3 region is CASSQGGGTRTYEQYF. The CDR3 coding sequence is TGTGCCAGCAGCCAAGGGGGAGGGACCCGGACCTACGAGCAGTACTTC.

By share of the sample, this clone is large. J is TRBJ2-5 and V is TRBV15; maybe TRBD2 (5 bases). The ends were cut back, 1 base at V and 5 bases at J, with 11 bases in the middle. CDR3 length: 14 residues. Germline V CDR1 and CDR2: LNHNV, YYDKDF (reference sequence). CDR3 sequence (DNA): TGTGCCACCAGCAGAGCGGAGAGGGTTGAGACCCAGTACTTC. Encoded protein: CATSRAERVETQYF.

This clone was recorded a few times. This is likely an artifact of a read error, given a far larger clone one base away. The chain links TRBV5-1 to TRBJ2-7; 7 nucleotides line up with TRBD2. CDR3 length equals 13 residues. J lost 3 bases, V lost 0 bases, and 0 bases had no gene match. From germline, CDR1 is SGHRS and CDR2 YFSETQ. The CDR3 region is CASSLGEGYEQYF. CDR3 DNA: TGCGCCAGCAGCTTGGGGGAGGGCTACGAGCAGTACTTC.

This clone is labeled medium-sized. The chain links TRBV6-6 to TRBJ2-6; no reliable D call. CDR3 length: 16 residues. Germline V gene lookup returns CDR1 MNHNY and CDR2 SVGAGI (reference sequence). Trimming removed 7 bases from V and 1 base from J, with 14 bases in between. The CDR3 bases are TGTGCCAGCACCCTATACTGGGGATCTGGGGCCAACGTCCTGACTTTC. Translation: CASTLYWGSGANVLTF.

The gene calls are TRBV30 and TRBJ2-2, with D perhaps TRBD1 (5 bases). From germline, CDR1 is GTSNPN and CDR2 SVGIG (reference sequence). Trimming took 8 bases from V and 4 from J, leaving 11 bases between them. The CDR3 runs 12 residues. The CDR3 spells CASWGGTGELFF. The CDR3, as DNA: TGTGCCAGCTGGGGCGGCACCGGGGAGCTGTTTTTT.

The chain employs TRBV7-1 and TRBJ2-2; a weak D match, TRBD2 (6 bases). TRBV7-1 is annotated as an ORF whose role is uncertain. The ends were cut back, 5 bases at V and 0 bases at J, with 13 bases in the middle. This CDR3 has 16 amino acids. CDR3 nucleotide sequence: TGTGCCAGCAGCCTCTCTAGCGTACCGAACACCGGGGAGCTGTTTTTT. Protein sequence: CASSLSSVPNTGELFF.

This clone was detected only a few times. This chain joins TRBV7-9 and TRBJ2-1; unclear D gene. The germline CDR1 and CDR2 sequences are SEHNR and FQNEAQ (reference sequence). Trimming stripped 1 base from V and 0 bases from J, with 7 bases between. CDR3 length equals 15 residues. CDR3: CASSLVGNSYNEQFF. In nucleotides, the CDR3 is TGTGCCAGCAGCTTAGTAGGGAACTCCTACAATGAGCAGTTCTTC.

This sequence joins TRBV28 and TRBJ1-1; no definite D call. The length of the CDR3 is 12 residues. V gave up 7 bases and J gave up 1 base, with 7 bases separating them. Germline V gene sequence: CDR1 MDHEN, CDR2 SYDVKM. The CDR3 protein is CASTRGNTEAFF. The CDR3 coding sequence is TGTGCCAGCACCCGGGGGAACACTGAAGCTTTCTTT.